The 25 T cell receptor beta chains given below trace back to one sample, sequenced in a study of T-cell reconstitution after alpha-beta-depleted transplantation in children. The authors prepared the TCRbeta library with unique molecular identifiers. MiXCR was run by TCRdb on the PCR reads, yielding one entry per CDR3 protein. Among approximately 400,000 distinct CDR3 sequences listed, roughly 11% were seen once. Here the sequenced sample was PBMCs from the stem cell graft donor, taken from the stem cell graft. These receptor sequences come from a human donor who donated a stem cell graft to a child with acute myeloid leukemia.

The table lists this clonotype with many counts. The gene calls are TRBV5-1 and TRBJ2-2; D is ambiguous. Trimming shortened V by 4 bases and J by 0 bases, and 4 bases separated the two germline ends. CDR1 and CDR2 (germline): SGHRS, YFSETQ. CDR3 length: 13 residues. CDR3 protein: CASSATNTGELFF. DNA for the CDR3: TGCGCCAGCAGCGCAACGAACACCGGGGAGCTGTTTTTT.

CDR3 sequence: CASSPGQVNTGELFF. Here the CDR3 DNA reads TGTGCCAGCTCACCAGGGCAAGTGAACACCGGGGAGCTGTTTTTT. V gene TRBV18 combines with J gene TRBJ2-2; D remains ambiguous. In germline, CDR1 is KGHSH, CDR2 LQKENI. V lost 2 bases to trimming and J lost 1 base, with 8 bases between them. This CDR3 is built from 15 residues.

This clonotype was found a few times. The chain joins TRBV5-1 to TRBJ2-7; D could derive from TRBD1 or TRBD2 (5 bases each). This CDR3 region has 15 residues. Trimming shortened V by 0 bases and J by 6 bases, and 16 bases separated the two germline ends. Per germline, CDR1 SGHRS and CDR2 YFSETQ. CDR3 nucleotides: TGCGCCAGCAGCTTGGGGGGGACCTCTCCTCTCGAGCAGTACTTC. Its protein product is CASSLGGTSPLEQYF. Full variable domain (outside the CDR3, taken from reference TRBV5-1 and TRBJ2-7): KAGVTQTPRYLIKTRGQQVTLSCSPISGHRSVSWYQQTPGQGLQFLFEYFSETQRNKGNFPGRFSGRQFSNSRSEMNVSTLELGDSALYLCASSLGGTSPLEQYFGPGTRLTVT.

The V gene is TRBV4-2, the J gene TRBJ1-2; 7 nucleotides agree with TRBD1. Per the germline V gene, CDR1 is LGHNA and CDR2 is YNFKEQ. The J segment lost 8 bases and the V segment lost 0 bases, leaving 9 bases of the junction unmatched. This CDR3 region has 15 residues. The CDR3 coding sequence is TGTGCCAGCAGCCAAGATCGTCTCGACAGGGAGGGCTACACCTTC. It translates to CASSQDRLDREGYTF.

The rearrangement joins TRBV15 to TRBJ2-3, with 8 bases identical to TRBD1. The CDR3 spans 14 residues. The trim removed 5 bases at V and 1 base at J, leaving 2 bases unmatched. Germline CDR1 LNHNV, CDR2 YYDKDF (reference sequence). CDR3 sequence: CATSEDRGTDTQYF. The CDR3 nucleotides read TGTGCCACCAGCGAGGACAGGGGCACAGATACGCAGTATTTT. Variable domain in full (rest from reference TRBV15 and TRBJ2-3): DAMVIQNPRYQVTQFGKPVTLSCSQTLNHNVMYWYQQKSSQAPKLLFHYYDKDFNNEADTPDNFQSRRPNTSFCFLDIRSPGLGDTAMYLCATSEDRGTDTQYFGPGTRLTVL.

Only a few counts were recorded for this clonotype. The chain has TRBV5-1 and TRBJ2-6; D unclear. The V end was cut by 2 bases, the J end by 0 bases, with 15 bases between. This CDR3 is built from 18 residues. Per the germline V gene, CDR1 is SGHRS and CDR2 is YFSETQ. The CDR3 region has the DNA TGCGCCAGCAGCTTTAGGGTGGAAGCCTCCTCTGGGGCCAACGTCCTGACTTTC. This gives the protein CASSFRVEASSGANVLTF.

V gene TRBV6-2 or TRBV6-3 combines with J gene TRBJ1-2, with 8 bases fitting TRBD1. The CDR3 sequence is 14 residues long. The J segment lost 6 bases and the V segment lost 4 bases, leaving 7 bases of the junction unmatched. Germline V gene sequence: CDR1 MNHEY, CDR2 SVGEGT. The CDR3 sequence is CASSLRDRRNGYTF. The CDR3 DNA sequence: TGTGCCAGCAGTTTACGGGACAGGAGAAATGGCTACACCTTC.

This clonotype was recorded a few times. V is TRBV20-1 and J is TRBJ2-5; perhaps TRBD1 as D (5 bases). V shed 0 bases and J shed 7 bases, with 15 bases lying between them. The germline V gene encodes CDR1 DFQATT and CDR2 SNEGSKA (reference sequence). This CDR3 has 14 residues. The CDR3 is CSARDPRDFWTQYF. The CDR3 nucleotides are TGCAGTGCTAGAGACCCCAGGGATTTTTGGACCCAGTACTTC.

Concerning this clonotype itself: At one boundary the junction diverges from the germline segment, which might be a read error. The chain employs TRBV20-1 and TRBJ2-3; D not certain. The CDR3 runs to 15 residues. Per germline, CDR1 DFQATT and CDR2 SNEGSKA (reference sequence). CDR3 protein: CGARPTYTSTDTQYF. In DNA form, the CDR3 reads TGCGGTGCTAGACCGACATATACTAGCACAGATACGCAGTATTTT.

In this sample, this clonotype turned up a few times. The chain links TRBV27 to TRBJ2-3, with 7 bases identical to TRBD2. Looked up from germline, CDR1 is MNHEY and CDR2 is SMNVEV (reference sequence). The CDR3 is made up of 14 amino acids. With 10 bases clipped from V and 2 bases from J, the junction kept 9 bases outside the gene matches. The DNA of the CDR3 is TGTGCCACCGGAACAACTAGCGCCACAGATACGCAGTATTTT. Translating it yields CATGTTSATDTQYF.

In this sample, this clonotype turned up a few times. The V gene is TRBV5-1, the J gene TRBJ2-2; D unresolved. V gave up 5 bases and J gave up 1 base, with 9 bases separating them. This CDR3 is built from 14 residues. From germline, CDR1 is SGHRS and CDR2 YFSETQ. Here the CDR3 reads CASRSGGNTGELFF. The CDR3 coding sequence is TGCGCCAGCAGATCAGGTGGGAACACCGGGGAGCTGTTTTTT.

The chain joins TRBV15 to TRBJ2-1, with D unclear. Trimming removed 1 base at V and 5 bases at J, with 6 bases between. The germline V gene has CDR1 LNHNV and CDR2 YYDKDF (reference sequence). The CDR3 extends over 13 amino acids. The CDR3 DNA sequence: TGTGCCACCAGCAGAGCACGGGACAATGAGCAGTTCTTC. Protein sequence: CATSRARDNEQFF.

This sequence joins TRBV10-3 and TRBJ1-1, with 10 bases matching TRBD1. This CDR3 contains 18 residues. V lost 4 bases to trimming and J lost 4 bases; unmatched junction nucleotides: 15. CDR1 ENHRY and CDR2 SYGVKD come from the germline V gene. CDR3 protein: CAISGPTGQGNRGTEAFF. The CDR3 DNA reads TGTGCCATCAGTGGCCCAACGGGACAGGGGAATAGGGGCACTGAAGCTTTCTTT.

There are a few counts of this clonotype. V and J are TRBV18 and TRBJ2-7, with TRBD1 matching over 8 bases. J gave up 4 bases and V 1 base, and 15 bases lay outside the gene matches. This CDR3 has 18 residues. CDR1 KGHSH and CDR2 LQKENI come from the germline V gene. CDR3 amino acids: CASSPRELWAGGDYEQYF. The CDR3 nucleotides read TGTGCCAGCTCACCACGGGAGCTTTGGGCAGGGGGCGATTACGAGCAGTACTTC. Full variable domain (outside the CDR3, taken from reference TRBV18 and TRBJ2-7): NAGVMQNPRHLVRRRGQEARLRCSPMKGHSHVYWYRQLPEEGLKFMVYLQKENIIDESGMPKERFSAEFPKEGPSILRIQQVVRGDSAAYFCASSPRELWAGGDYEQYFGPGTRLTVT.

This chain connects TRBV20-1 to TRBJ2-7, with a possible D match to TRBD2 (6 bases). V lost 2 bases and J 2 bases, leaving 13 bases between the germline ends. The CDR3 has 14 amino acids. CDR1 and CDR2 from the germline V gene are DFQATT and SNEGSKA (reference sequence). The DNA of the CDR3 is TGCAGTGCTAGAAGACAGCGGGCCACCTACGAGCAGTACTTC. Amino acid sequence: CSARRQRATYEQYF.

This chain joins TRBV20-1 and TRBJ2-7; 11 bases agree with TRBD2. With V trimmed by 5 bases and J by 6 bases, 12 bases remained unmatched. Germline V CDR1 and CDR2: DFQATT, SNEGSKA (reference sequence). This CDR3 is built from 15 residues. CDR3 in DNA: TGCAGTGCTCTGGGACTAGCGGTTGGAGCCGTCGAGCAGTACTTC. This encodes CSALGLAVGAVEQYF.

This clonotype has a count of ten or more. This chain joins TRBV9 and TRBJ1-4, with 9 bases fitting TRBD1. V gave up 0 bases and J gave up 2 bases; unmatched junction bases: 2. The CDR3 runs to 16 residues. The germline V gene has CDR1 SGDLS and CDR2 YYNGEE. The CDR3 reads CASSVGQGGTNEKLFF. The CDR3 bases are TGTGCCAGCAGCGTAGGACAGGGGGGCACTAATGAAAAACTGTTTTTT.

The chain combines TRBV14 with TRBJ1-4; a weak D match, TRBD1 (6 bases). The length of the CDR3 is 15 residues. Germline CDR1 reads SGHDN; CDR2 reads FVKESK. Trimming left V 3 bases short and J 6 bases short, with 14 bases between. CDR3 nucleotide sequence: TGTGCCAGCAGCCACGGGGTCCGGGGGCATGAAAAACTGTTTTTT. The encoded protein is CASSHGVRGHEKLFF.

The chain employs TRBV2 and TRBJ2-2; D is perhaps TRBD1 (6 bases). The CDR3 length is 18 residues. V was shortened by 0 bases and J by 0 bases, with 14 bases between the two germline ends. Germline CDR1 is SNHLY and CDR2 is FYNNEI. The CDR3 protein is CASSEALLGQPNTGELFF. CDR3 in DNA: TGTGCCAGCAGTGAAGCGCTTTTAGGACAGCCGAACACCGGGGAGCTGTTTTTT. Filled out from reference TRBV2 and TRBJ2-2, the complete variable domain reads EPEVTQTPSHQVTQMGQEVILRCVPISNHLYFYWYRQILGQKVEFLVSFYNNEISEKSEIFDDQFSVERPDGSNFTLKIRSTKLEDSAMYFCASSEALLGQPNTGELFFGEGSRLTVL.

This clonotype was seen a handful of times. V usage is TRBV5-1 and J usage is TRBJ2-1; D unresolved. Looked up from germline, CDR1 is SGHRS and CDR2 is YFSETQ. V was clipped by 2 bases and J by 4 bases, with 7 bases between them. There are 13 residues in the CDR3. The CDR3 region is CASSFNSYNEQFF. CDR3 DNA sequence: TGCGCCAGCAGCTTCAACAGTTACAATGAGCAGTTCTTC.

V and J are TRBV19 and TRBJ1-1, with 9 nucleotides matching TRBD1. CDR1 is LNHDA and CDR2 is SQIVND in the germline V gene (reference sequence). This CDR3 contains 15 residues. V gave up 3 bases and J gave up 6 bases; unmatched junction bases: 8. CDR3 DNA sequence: TGTGCCAGTAGTATCTGGGACAGGGTGTCGGCTGAAGCTTTCTTT. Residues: CASSIWDRVSAEAFF.

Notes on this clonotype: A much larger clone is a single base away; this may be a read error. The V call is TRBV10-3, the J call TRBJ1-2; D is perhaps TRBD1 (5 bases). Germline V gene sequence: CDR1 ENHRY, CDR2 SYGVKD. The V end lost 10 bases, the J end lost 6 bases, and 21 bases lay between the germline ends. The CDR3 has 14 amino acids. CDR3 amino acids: CASTEGRPLNGYTF. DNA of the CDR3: TGTGCCAGCACCGAGGGGAGGCCCCTAAATGGCTACACCTTC.

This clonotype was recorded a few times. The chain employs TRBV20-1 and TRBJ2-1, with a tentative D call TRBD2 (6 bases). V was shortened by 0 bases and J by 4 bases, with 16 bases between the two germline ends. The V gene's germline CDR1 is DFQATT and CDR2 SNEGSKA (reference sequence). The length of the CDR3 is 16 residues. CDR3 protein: CSARDYGRDQYNEQFF. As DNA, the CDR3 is TGCAGTGCTAGAGATTACGGGCGGGACCAGTACAATGAGCAGTTCTTC.

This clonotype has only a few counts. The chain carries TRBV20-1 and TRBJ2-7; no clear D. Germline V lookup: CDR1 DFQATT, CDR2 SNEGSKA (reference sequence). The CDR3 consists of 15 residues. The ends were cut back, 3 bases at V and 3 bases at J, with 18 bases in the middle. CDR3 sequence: CSASPSPDGVYEQYF. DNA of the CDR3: TGCAGTGCTAGCCCCTCCCCCGACGGAGTCTACGAGCAGTACTTC.

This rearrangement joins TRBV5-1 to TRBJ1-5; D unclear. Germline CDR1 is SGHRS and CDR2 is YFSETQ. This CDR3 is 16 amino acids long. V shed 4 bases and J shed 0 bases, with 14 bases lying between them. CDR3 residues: CASSPGAGLSNQPQHF. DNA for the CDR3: TGCGCCAGCAGCCCCGGTGCAGGCCTTAGCAATCAGCCCCAGCATTTT. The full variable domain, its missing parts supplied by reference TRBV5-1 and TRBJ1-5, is KAGVTQTPRYLIKTRGQQVTLSCSPISGHRSVSWYQQTPGQGLQFLFEYFSETQRNKGNFPGRFSGRQFSNSRSEMNVSTLELGDSALYLCASSPGAGLSNQPQHFGDGTRLSIL.